The 27 T cell receptor beta chains given below trace back to one sample, sequenced in a study of identical twins. MiXCR, applied by TCRdb to the 5' RACE reads, yields one record per CDR3 protein. This sample has about 260,000 distinct CDR3 sequences; 5.5% to 8% occur once, and the top ten carry roughly 3.9%. The data also belong to a second study, concerning yellow fever vaccine responses in identical twins.

The sample comprised memory (CD45RO+) T cells sorted from blood. The receptors derive from a woman aged 18-29 years in good health.

This clonotype was observed a handful of times. This rearrangement joins TRBV7-8 to TRBJ2-7; 7 bases are shared with TRBD1. From germline, CDR1 is SGHVS and CDR2 FQNEAQ. V lost 1 base, J lost 7 bases, and 4 bases stayed unmatched. The CDR3 is 13 amino acids. For the CDR3, the DNA is TGTGCCAGCAGCTTAGGGACAGGCCAAGAGCAGTACGTC. Residues: CASSLGTGQEQYV.

This chain links TRBV3-1 with TRBJ2-3, with 7 bases aligning to TRBD2. Germline V gene data show CDR1 as LGHDT and CDR2 as YNNKEL (reference sequence). The CDR3 has 16 amino acids. V lost 1 base and J lost 1; bases outside the gene matches: 5. The CDR3: CASSQALAERTDTQYF. The DNA for the CDR3 is TGTGCCAGCAGCCAAGCCCTAGCGGAACGCACAGATACGCAGTATTTT.

V and J are TRBV9 and TRBJ2-7; D is ambiguous. Germline CDR1 SGDLS, CDR2 YYNGEE. The CDR3 totals 14 residues. The V and J ends lost 1 base and 0 bases respectively, with 8 bases between them. The CDR3 nucleotides are TGTGCCAGCAGCGTATTTGAAAACTCCTACGAGCAGTACTTC. Its protein product is CASSVFENSYEQYF. Full variable domain (outside the CDR3, taken from reference TRBV9 and TRBJ2-7): DSGVTQTPKHLITATGQRVTLRCSPRSGDLSVYWYQQSLDQGLQFLIQYYNGEERAKGNILERFSAQQFPDLHSELNLSSLELGDSALYFCASSVFENSYEQYFGPGTRLTVT.

V is TRBV3-1 and J is TRBJ1-1; a weak D match, TRBD1 (6 bases). With 6 bases removed from V and 1 base from J, the gap between germline ends came to 15 bases. The CDR3 is made up of 15 amino acids. The germline gives CDR1 LGHDT, CDR2 YNNKEL (reference sequence). CDR3 residues: CASSHRDTTNTEAFF. DNA for the CDR3: TGTGCCAGCAGTCACCGGGACACGACGAACACTGAAGCTTTCTTT.

This clonotype was seen more than once but under ten times. V is TRBV19 and J is TRBJ2-1, with 9 bases matching TRBD2. Germline CDR1 reads LNHDA; CDR2 reads SQIVND (reference sequence). This CDR3 is 15 amino acids long. V dropped 7 bases and J dropped 0; count of bases not matched to a gene: 4. CDR3 region: CASTDSGGSYNEQFF. CDR3 nucleotide sequence: TGTGCCAGTACTGATAGCGGGGGCTCCTACAATGAGCAGTTCTTC.

This clonotype appeared many times. This chain uses TRBV5-1 with TRBJ2-5, with 10 positions matching TRBD2. Germline CDR1 SGHRS, CDR2 YFSETQ. V shed 4 bases and J 2 bases; nucleotides not matched to a gene: 8. The CDR3 is made up of 16 amino acids. Written as DNA, the CDR3 is TGCGCCAGCAGCCTACCGAAAGCGGGGGGGCAAGAGACCCAGTACTTC. Encoded protein: CASSLPKAGGQETQYF.

The sample holds a few counts of this clonotype. This chain links TRBV29-1 with TRBJ1-3, with 8 positions matching TRBD1. The V and J ends lost 2 bases and 0 bases, in that order; junction bases with no gene match: 12. Germline CDR1 and CDR2: SQVTM and ANQGSEA. The CDR3 contains 18 residues. The CDR3 spells CSVESPPGQGSSGNTIYF. As DNA, the CDR3 is TGCAGCGTTGAATCTCCGCCCGGACAGGGAAGCTCTGGAAACACCATATATTTT.

This clonotype was counted only a few times. The gene calls are TRBV7-2 and TRBJ2-1; D unresolved. Looked up from germline, CDR1 is SGHTA and CDR2 is FQGNSA. This CDR3 has 12 amino acids. Trimming removed 5 bases at V and 7 bases at J, with 9 bases between. CDR3 protein: CASSDRVNEQFF. In DNA form, the CDR3 reads TGTGCCAGCAGCGACCGAGTTAATGAGCAGTTCTTC. The whole variable domain, remainder taken from reference TRBV7-2 and TRBJ2-1, is GAGVSQSPSNKVTEKGKDVELRCDPISGHTALYWYRQSLGQGLEFLIYFQGNSAPDKSGLPSDRFSAERTGGSVSTLTIQRTQQEDSAVYLCASSDRVNEQFFGPGTRLTVL.

This sequence joins TRBV20-1 and TRBJ2-5, with D possibly matching TRBD2 (6 bases). The CDR3 covers 15 residues. CDR1 and CDR2 (germline): DFQATT, SNEGSKA (reference sequence). Trimming took off 3 bases at V and 5 bases at J, with 19 bases between the two ends. The CDR3 nucleotides are TGCAGTGCTAGTGTGGCGCTAGCGAAGGGGGAGACCCAGTACTTC. This codes for CSASVALAKGETQYF.

This clonotype was observed a handful of times. V and J are TRBV3-1 and TRBJ1-4; D unclear. V was clipped by 0 bases and J by 3 bases, with 8 bases between them. Germline V gives CDR1 LGHDT, CDR2 YNNKEL (reference sequence). CDR3 length equals 15 residues. CDR3 loop: CASSQEQLANEKLFF. As DNA, the CDR3 is TGTGCCAGCAGCCAAGAACAACTGGCTAATGAAAAACTGTTTTTT. Based on the CDR3 plus reference TRBV3-1 and TRBJ1-4, the full variable domain is DTAVSQTPKYLVTQMGNDKSIKCEQNLGHDTMYWYKQDSKKFLKIMFSYNNKELIINETVPNRFSPKSPDKAHLNLHINSLELGDSAVYFCASSQEQLANEKLFFGSGTQLSVL.

The chain has TRBV12-3 or TRBV12-4 and TRBJ2-3, with TRBD2 matching 12 bases. J was trimmed by 3 bases and V by 3 bases; bases with no gene match: 1. CDR3 length: 15 residues. The CDR3 coding sequence is TGTGCCAGCAGTTTTACTAGCGGGAGGACAGATACGCAGTATTTT. Amino acid sequence: CASSFTSGRTDTQYF.

The sample holds many counts of this clonotype. The rearrangement uses TRBV6-2 or TRBV6-3 and TRBJ2-7; no clear D. Germline CDR1 MNHEY, CDR2 SVGEGT. The CDR3 sequence is 13 residues long. The V gene lost 0 bases and the J gene lost 6 bases, with 9 bases spanning the gap. CDR3: CASSYSENSEQYV. The CDR3 bases are TGTGCCAGCAGTTACTCGGAGAACAGCGAGCAGTACGTC.

V usage is TRBV2 and J usage is TRBJ2-1, with TRBD2 matching 9 bases. Germline V CDR1 and CDR2: SNHLY, FYNNEI. This CDR3 has 15 residues. V lost 3 bases to trimming and J lost 9 bases; unmatched junction nucleotides: 9. The CDR3 region is CASSEEAGGSGEQFF. DNA of the CDR3: TGTGCCAGCAGTGAGGAGGCGGGAGGGAGCGGTGAGCAGTTCTTC.

This clonotype showed up many times. The rearrangement uses TRBV20-1 and TRBJ2-7; D remains unclear. The CDR3 contains 10 residues. V was clipped by 3 bases and J by 6 bases, with 6 bases between them. The germline V gene encodes CDR1 DFQATT and CDR2 SNEGSKA (reference sequence). The CDR3 is CSASAREQYV. CDR3 nucleotide sequence: TGCAGTGCTAGTGCCCGCGAGCAGTACGTC.

There are a few counts of this clonotype. CDR3 DNA: TGTGCCAGCAGTGTCACCCAGGGTGCCGAGCAGTACGTC. Translation: CASSVTQGAEQYV. This chain links TRBV2 with TRBJ2-7; perhaps TRBD1 as D (5 bases). Per the germline V gene, CDR1 is SNHLY and CDR2 is FYNNEI. The ends were cut back, 4 bases at V and 6 bases at J, with 13 bases in the middle. This CDR3 is 13 amino acids long.

This clonotype was observed at least ten times. This sequence joins TRBV7-3 and TRBJ2-3; TRBD2 matches at 8 bases. Germline CDR1 is SGHTA and CDR2 is FQGTGA. V shed 2 bases and J 4 bases; nucleotides not matched to a gene: 5. The CDR3 is 15 amino acids. The CDR3 DNA follows: TGTGCCAGCAGCTTACAACCGGGAGGGCCAGATACGCAGTATTTT. Translating it yields CASSLQPGGPDTQYF.

This clonotype was picked up many times. This chain uses TRBV5-6 with TRBJ2-5; D gene ambiguous. Germline assignment: CDR1 SGHDT and CDR2 YYEEEE. The CDR3 sequence is 16 residues long. Trimming cost V 2 bases and J 2 bases, with 16 bases left between them. Here the CDR3 DNA reads TGTGCCAGCAGCTTAGCCTGGTCAGGAGAGCAAGAGACCCAGTACTTC. Amino acids: CASSLAWSGEQETQYF.

In its sample, this clonotype was seen a few times. The V gene is TRBV20-1, the J gene TRBJ2-7, with TRBD2 identical over 9 bases. Germline trimming cut 0 bases from V and 7 bases from J; bases unmatched to any gene: 7. Germline V gives CDR1 DFQATT, CDR2 SNEGSKA (reference sequence). This CDR3 is built from 14 residues. CDR3 coding DNA: TGCAGTGCTAGAGAAAGTACAGCGGGAGGAGAGCAGTACTTC. Protein: CSARESTAGGEQYF.

The chain combines TRBV29-1 with TRBJ1-2; 8 bases fit TRBD1. Germline V gene data show CDR1 as SQVTM and CDR2 as ANQGSEA. CDR3 length equals 13 residues. V shed 6 bases and J 4 bases; nucleotides not matched to a gene: 7. The CDR3 bases are TGCAGCGTAGTACAGGGGGACGGCTATGGCTACACCTTC. It codes for CSVVQGDGYGYTF.

The table lists this clonotype with many counts. The genes are TRBV5-1 and TRBJ1-3; D is possibly TRBD1 (6 bases). V was trimmed by 4 bases and J by 2 bases, leaving 13 bases between them. CDR1 SGHRS and CDR2 YFSETQ come from the germline V gene. The CDR3 has 15 residues. CDR3 bases: TGCGCCAGCAGCGGCGACGGGGGGCCTGGAAACACCATATATTTT. Its protein product is CASSGDGGPGNTIYF.

This clonotype has only a few counts. J is TRBJ2-5 and V is TRBV23-1; tentative D call: TRBD1 (6 bases). TRBV23-1 is designated an ORF whose function remains uncertain. The CDR3 has 12 amino acids. V was shortened by 10 bases and J by 1 base, with 10 bases between the two germline ends. This CDR3 is CATTGIQETQYF. The CDR3 DNA sequence: TGCGCCACCACAGGGATCCAAGAGACCCAGTACTTC.

J is TRBJ2-5 and V is TRBV10-3; tentatively, D is TRBD1 (6 bases). Germline CDR1 ENHRY, CDR2 SYGVKD. The CDR3 runs to 13 residues. Deletions cut 6 bases from V and 2 bases from J, with 10 bases between. The CDR3 reads CAIRGQTQETQYF. The CDR3 nucleotides are TGTGCCATCAGAGGACAGACACAAGAGACCCAGTACTTC.

This clonotype was recorded many times. The chain joins TRBV15 to TRBJ2-1; possible D gene TRBD2, 5 bases. Per the germline V gene, CDR1 is LNHNV and CDR2 is YYDKDF (reference sequence). With 0 bases removed from V and 4 bases from J, the gap between germline ends came to 13 bases. The CDR3 totals 16 residues. CDR3 bases: TGTGCCACCAGCAGAGATGACCGGACTTTGTACAATGAGCAGTTCTTC. Translated: CATSRDDRTLYNEQFF.

This clonotype was picked up a small number of times. The chain is built from TRBV5-4 and TRBJ2-1; 11 bases match TRBD2. Trimming removed 4 bases from V and 4 bases from J; junction bases left unmatched: 4. Per the germline V gene, CDR1 is SGHNT and CDR2 is YYREEE (reference sequence). The CDR3 is 15 amino acids. The CDR3 sequence is CASSHGLAGYNEQFF. DNA of the CDR3: TGTGCCAGCAGCCATGGACTAGCGGGTTACAATGAGCAGTTCTTC.

This clonotype was seen a handful of times. This chain connects TRBV12-3 or TRBV12-4 to TRBJ2-3, with D maybe TRBD1 (6 bases). The V end was cut by 5 bases, the J end by 6 bases, with 21 bases between. The CDR3 covers 16 residues. The CDR3 DNA reads as TGTGCCAGCAGTAGGGGGACCCACGGTATGTTGGATACGCAGTATTTT. This codes for CASSRGTHGMLDTQYF.

This clonotype showed up just once. V is TRBV12-3 or TRBV12-4 and J is TRBJ2-1, with D tentatively TRBD2 (6 bases). Trimming removed 2 bases from V and 2 bases from J, with 10 bases in between. The CDR3 length is 15 residues. The CDR3 is CASSLWRGAYNEQFF. The CDR3 region has the DNA TGTGCCAGCAGTTTATGGCGGGGAGCCTACAATGAGCAGTTCTTC.

This clonotype has a count of ten or more. V is TRBV5-6 and J is TRBJ2-7; D possibly corresponds to TRBD2 (6 bases). The CDR3 totals 11 residues. CDR1 is SGHDT and CDR2 is YYEEEE in the germline V gene. Trimming took 7 bases from V and 3 from J, leaving 8 bases between them. The chain's CDR3 is CASGTRYEQYF. As DNA, the CDR3 is TGTGCCAGCGGGACTCGCTACGAGCAGTACTTC.